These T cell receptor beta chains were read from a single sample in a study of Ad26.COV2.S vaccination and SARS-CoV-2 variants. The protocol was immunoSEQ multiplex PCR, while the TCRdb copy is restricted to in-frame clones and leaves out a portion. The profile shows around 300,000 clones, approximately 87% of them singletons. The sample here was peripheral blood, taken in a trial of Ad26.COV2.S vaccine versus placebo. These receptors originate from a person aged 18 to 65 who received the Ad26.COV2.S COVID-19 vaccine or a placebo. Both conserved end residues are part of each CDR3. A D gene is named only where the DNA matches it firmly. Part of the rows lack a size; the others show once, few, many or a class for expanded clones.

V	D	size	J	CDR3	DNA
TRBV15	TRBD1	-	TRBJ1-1	CATSRSGTAEAFF	TGTGCCACCAGCAGGTCAGGGACAGCTGAAGCTTTCTTT
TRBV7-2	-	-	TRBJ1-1	CASSLDPGLRAFF	TGTGCCAGCAGCTTAGATCCAGGGTTAAGGGCTTTCTTT
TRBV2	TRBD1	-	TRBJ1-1	CASEGQGLNTEAFF	TGTGCCAGCGAGGGACAGGGACTGAACACTGAAGCTTTCTTT
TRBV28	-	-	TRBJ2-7	CASSLNQVPYEQYF	TGTGCCAGCAGTTTAAATCAGGTCCCCTACGAGCAGTACTTC
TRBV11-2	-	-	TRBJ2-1	CASNVRGQGQYNEQFF	TGTGCCAGCAACGTTCGGGGGCAGGGTCAATACAATGAGCAGTTCTTC
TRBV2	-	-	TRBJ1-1	CASSEGPPAEAFF	TGTGCCAGCAGTGAAGGTCCGCCGGCTGAAGCTTTCTTT
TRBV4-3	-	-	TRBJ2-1	CASSQDTGHSYNEQFF	TGCGCCAGCAGCCAAGATACTGGACACTCCTACAATGAGCAGTTCTTC
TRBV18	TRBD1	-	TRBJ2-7	CASSPPPGGFSYEQYF	TGTGCCAGCTCACCACCCCCAGGGGGCTTCTCCTACGAGCAGTACTTC
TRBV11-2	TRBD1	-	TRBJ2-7	CASSLYPGQGAEQYF	TGTGCCAGCAGCTTATATCCGGGACAGGGTGCCGAGCAGTACTTC
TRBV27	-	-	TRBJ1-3	CAAITGQGISGNTIYF	TGTGCCGCAATAACGGGGCAGGGAATATCTGGAAACACCATATATTTT
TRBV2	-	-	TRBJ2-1	CASSRTVAYNEQFF	TGTGCCAGCAGCCGGACAGTTGCGTACAATGAGCAGTTCTTC
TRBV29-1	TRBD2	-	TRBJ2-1	CSVDASGLSNEQFF	TGCAGCGTTGATGCTAGCGGGCTGAGTAATGAGCAGTTCTTC
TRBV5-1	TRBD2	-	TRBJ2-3	CASSLNGGGTDTQYF	TGCGCCAGCAGCTTGAATGGGGGGGGCACAGATACGCAGTATTTT
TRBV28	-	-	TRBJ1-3	CASSWFSGNTIYF	TGTGCCAGCAGTTGGTTTTCTGGAAACACCATATATTTT
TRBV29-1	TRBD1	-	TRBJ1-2	CSVADRVSNYGYTF	TGCAGCGTCGCGGACAGGGTCAGTAACTATGGCTACACCTTC
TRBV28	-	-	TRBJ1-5	CASSHNQPQHF	TGTGCCAGCAGTCATAATCAGCCCCAGCATTTT
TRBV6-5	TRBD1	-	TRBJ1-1	CASSYGQGDTEAFF	TGTGCCAGCAGTTACGGACAGGGGGACACTGAAGCTTTCTTT
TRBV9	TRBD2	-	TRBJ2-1	CASSVEGLAGYNEQFF	TGTGCCAGCAGCGTAGAAGGACTAGCGGGGTACAATGAGCAGTTCTTC
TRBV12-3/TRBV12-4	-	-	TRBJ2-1	CASSLRDYNEQFF	TGTGCCAGCAGTTTGAGGGACTACAATGAGCAGTTCTTC
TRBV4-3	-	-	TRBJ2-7	CASSQKSGWEQYF	TGCGCCAGCAGCCAAAAAAGTGGTTGGGAGCAGTACTTC
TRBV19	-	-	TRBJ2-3	CASSTALSGSTDTQYF	TGTGCCAGTAGTACAGCACTTAGCGGAAGCACAGATACGCAGTATTTT
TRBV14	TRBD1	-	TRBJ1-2	CASSHGGQGPYGYTF	TGTGCCAGCAGCCATGGGGGACAGGGACCCTATGGCTACACCTTC
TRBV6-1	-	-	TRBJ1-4	CASSERRWWLGEKLFF	TGTGCCAGCAGTGAACGGAGGTGGTGGCTTGGGGAAAAACTGTTTTTT
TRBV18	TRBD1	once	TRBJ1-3	CATEDRGAGNTIYF	TGTGCCACTGAGGACAGGGGAGCTGGAAACACCATATATTTT
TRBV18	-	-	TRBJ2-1	CASSPQRDQYNEQFF	TGTGCCAGCTCACCACAAAGGGACCAATACAATGAGCAGTTCTTC
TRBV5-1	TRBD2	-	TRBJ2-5	CASNSGGATETQYF	TGCGCCAGCAATAGCGGGGGGGCCACAGAGACCCAGTACTTC
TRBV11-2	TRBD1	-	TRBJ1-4	CASSLTGAGGEKLFF	TGTGCCAGCAGCTTAACAGGGGCAGGAGGTGAAAAACTGTTTTTT
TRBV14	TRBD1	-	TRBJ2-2	CASSLMTGVRTGELFF	TGTGCCAGCAGCCTCATGACAGGGGTCCGCACCGGGGAGCTGTTTTTT
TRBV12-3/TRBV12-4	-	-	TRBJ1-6	CASGRVGNSPLHF	TGTGCCAGCGGCAGGGTAGGAAATTCACCCCTCCACTTT
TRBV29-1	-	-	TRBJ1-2	CSVAAGPNYGYTF	TGCAGCGTCGCAGCCGGCCCTAACTATGGCTACACCTTC
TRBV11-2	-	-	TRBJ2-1	CASSLEPRSSYNEQFF	TGTGCCAGCAGCTTGGAACCCCGCAGCTCCTACAATGAGCAGTTCTTC
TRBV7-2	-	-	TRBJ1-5	CASSLAGPPQPQHF	TGTGCCAGCAGCTTAGCAGGACCTCCTCAGCCCCAGCATTTT
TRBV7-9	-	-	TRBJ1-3	CASSLAGNAGNTIYF	TGTGCCAGCAGCTTAGCGGGGAATGCTGGAAACACCATATATTTT
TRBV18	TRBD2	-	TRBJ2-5	CASSPTHWSSWGGTQYF	TGTGCCAGCTCACCCACGCACTGGTCTAGCTGGGGGGGGACCCAGTACTTC
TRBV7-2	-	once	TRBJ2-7	CASSIPPAYEQYF	TGTGCCAGCAGCATCCCTCCGGCCTACGAGCAGTACTTC
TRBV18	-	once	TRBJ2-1	CASSPPNGVAAPPQFF	TGTGCCAGCTCACCACCTAACGGGGTTGCGGCCCCCCCGCAGTTCTTC
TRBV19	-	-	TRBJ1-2	CASSMGRYGYTF	TGTGCCAGTAGTATGGGTCGGTATGGCTACACCTTC